The 13 T cell receptor beta chains in this list originate from one sample, sequenced in a study of T cells in Graves' hyperthyroidism and ophthalmopathy. TCR beta CDR3 region amplification was performed from RNA transcripts. A set of HTBI primers served as the primers for a first-round RT-PCR of the TCR CDR3. From the multiplex PCR reads, TCRdb called clonotypes with MiXCR, one entry per CDR3 protein. This sample has roughly 700,000 distinct CDR3 sequences, with about 18% found just once. The sample was blood. The receptors here all came from a man over 45 with Graves' hyperthyroidism.

The rearrangement joins TRBV11-2 to TRBJ1-4, with 7 positions matching TRBD1. The CDR3 is 15 residues long. V was pared by 1 base and J by 4 bases, with 3 bases of the junction left unmatched. The germline V gene encodes CDR1 SGHAT and CDR2 FQNNGV. CDR3 in amino acids: CASSLGDRDNEKLFF. The DNA for the CDR3 is TGTGCCAGCAGCTTAGGGGACAGAGATAATGAAAAACTGTTTTTT. The whole variable domain, remainder taken from reference TRBV11-2 and TRBJ1-4, is EAGVAQSPRYKIIEKRQSVAFWCNPISGHATLYWYQQILGQGPKLLIQFQNNGVVDDSQLPKDRFSAERLKGVDSTLKIQPAKLEDSAVYLCASSLGDRDNEKLFFGSGTQLSVL.

This clonotype appeared a few times. The J gene is TRBJ2-5, the V gene TRBV29-1; the D is unclear. Germline V gives CDR1 SQVTM, CDR2 ANQGSEA. Trimming cost V 0 bases and J 0 bases, with 11 bases left between them. The CDR3 extends over 15 amino acids. As DNA, the CDR3 is TGCAGCGTTGAAGAAAGGGTTCTTTACCAAGAGACCCAGTACTTC. Translating it yields CSVEERVLYQETQYF.

In this sample, this clonotype turned up many times. The DNA of the CDR3 is TGTGCCAGCACCCCCGGGACTAGCGGGAGAGGGTGCGCCTACGAGCAGTACTTC. Translating it yields CASTPGTSGRGCAYEQYF. The chain is built from TRBV6-4 and TRBJ2-7; TRBD2 matches 14 bases. After removal of 7 bases from V and 2 bases from J, the junction contained 13 bases not matched to a gene. Germline-derived CDR1 and CDR2 are MRHNA and SNTAGT. The CDR3 sequence is 18 residues long.

This clonotype occurred many times. The rearrangement links TRBV14 to TRBJ2-1, with D possibly TRBD2 on 5 matching bases. Trimming stripped 1 base from V and 6 bases from J, with 13 bases between. Germline V gene lookup returns CDR1 SGHDN and CDR2 FVKESK. The CDR3 length is 15 residues. The CDR3 is CASSQVGSLGNEQFF. In nucleotides, the CDR3 is TGTGCCAGCAGCCAAGTTGGGAGTTTGGGCAATGAGCAGTTCTTC.

The table lists this clonotype with many counts. V is TRBV2 and J is TRBJ2-2, with unresolved D. Germline V gene data show CDR1 as SNHLY and CDR2 as FYNNEI. The ends were cut back, 3 bases at V and 2 bases at J, with 13 bases in the middle. The CDR3 consists of 16 residues. CDR3 residues: CASSDGPRDNTGELFF. The CDR3 region has the DNA TGTGCCAGCAGTGACGGGCCGAGAGATAACACCGGGGAGCTGTTTTTT.

The chain uses TRBV4-3 and TRBJ1-2; perhaps TRBD1 as D (5 bases). Trimming shortened V by 2 bases and J by 2 bases, and 15 bases separated the two germline ends. The CDR3 runs 16 residues. Per germline, CDR1 LGHNA and CDR2 YSLEER. The CDR3 loop is CASSQIAGTENYGYTF. The CDR3 bases are TGCGCCAGCAGCCAAATCGCCGGGACGGAGAACTATGGCTACACCTTC.

Ten or more counts support this clonotype. The chain couples TRBV7-2 to TRBJ2-3; D gene uncertain. Germline V gene data show CDR1 as SGHTA and CDR2 as FQGNSA. V lost 7 bases and J 4 bases, leaving 9 bases between the germline ends. The CDR3 runs 12 residues. CDR3: CASKTSPDTQYF. The CDR3 nucleotides are TGTGCCAGCAAAACGTCCCCAGATACGCAGTATTTT.

J is TRBJ1-2 and V is TRBV24-1, with D uncertain. The CDR3 has 13 amino acids. Germline V gene sequence: CDR1 KGHDR, CDR2 SFDVKD. V gave up 4 bases and J gave up 7 bases, with 12 bases separating them. This CDR3 is CATSDHYASGYTF. In DNA, the CDR3 is TGTGCCACCAGTGACCACTATGCCTCTGGCTACACCTTC.

In its sample, this clonotype was seen a few times. The V and J genes are TRBV30 and TRBJ1-3; D not resolved. CDR1 and CDR2 (germline): GTSNPN, SVGIG (reference sequence). Trimming took off 0 bases at V and 4 bases at J, with 7 bases between the two ends. CDR3 length: 13 amino acids. This CDR3 reads CAWSVGPGNTIYF. As DNA, the CDR3 is TGTGCCTGGAGTGTAGGTCCAGGAAACACCATATATTTT. Based on the CDR3 plus reference TRBV30 and TRBJ1-3, the full variable domain is SQTIHQWPATLVQPVGSPLSLECTVEGTSNPNLYWYRQAAGRGLQLLFYSVGIGQISSEVPQNLSASRPQDRQFILSSKKLLLSDSGFYLCAWSVGPGNTIYFGEGSWLTVV.

To note about this clonotype: A much more abundant neighbour one base away suggests this may be a read error. The rearrangement joins TRBV28 to TRBJ2-1; TRBD2 agrees at 13 bases. The CDR3 spans 20 residues. Germline lookup yields CDR1 MDHEN and CDR2 SYDVKM. V was pared by 6 bases and J by 0 bases, with 14 bases of the junction left unmatched. The CDR3 nucleotides read TGTGCCAGCAGATCCCGCCCGGGACTAGCGGGGCGGAGCTCCTACAATGAGCAGTTCTTC. It specifies CASRSRPGLAGRSSYNEQFF.

This clonotype appeared many times. This chain links TRBV18 with TRBJ2-7, with TRBD2 matching 12 bases. Germline CDR1 reads KGHSH; CDR2 reads LQKENI. The CDR3 runs 16 residues. Trimming cost V 0 bases and J 0 bases; bases outside gene matches: 0. The CDR3 coding sequence is TGTGCCAGCTCACCACCGACTAGCGGGGGCTCCTACGAGCAGTACTTC. This gives the protein CASSPPTSGGSYEQYF.

This clonotype was counted only a few times. This chain uses TRBV5-1 with TRBJ2-3; TRBD2 is a possible D gene (5 bases). This CDR3 region has 14 residues. Trimming took off 3 bases at V and 4 bases at J, with 12 bases between the two ends. Germline lookup yields CDR1 SGHRS and CDR2 YFSETQ. This CDR3 reads CASSSDSSSDTQYF. CDR3 nucleotides: TGCGCCAGCAGCTCGGACTCCTCCTCAGATACGCAGTATTTT.

A remark on this clonotype: An end of the junction does not agree with germline; a read error may underlie this. V is TRBV12-3 or TRBV12-4 and J is TRBJ2-2; D is perhaps TRBD1 or TRBD2 (5 bases each). This CDR3 comprises 15 residues. The DNA of the CDR3 is TGTGCCAGCTTGATACAGGCTCTGAACACCGGGGAGCTGTCTTTT. Its translation is CASLIQALNTGELSF.